This T cell receptor (beta chain) was captured by sequencing in a study of memory B cells and T cells in multiple sclerosis. Comment on this clone: Its specificity is unknown.

This CDR3 has 15 residues. V lost 4 bases, J lost 3 bases, and 7 bases stayed unmatched. Germline values: CDR1 SNHLY, CDR2 FYNNEI. Repertoires were generated with immunoSEQ multiplex PCR, while TCRdb's copy carries only in-frame clones and drops some. This table has 500 to 800 clones, 65% to 90% appearing once. Study conclusions and caveats: Clone-set sizes differed between compartments, so shared clonotype counts needed normalization.

The sequence derives from a human donor with multiple sclerosis. The sequencing input was brain tissue. The genes are TRBV2 and TRBJ2-5; TRBD1 matches at 8 bases. The CDR3 region is CASSVPRGLEETQYF. Written as DNA, the CDR3 is TGTGCCAGCAGTGTCCCCAGGGGGCTAGAAGAGACCCAGTACTTC.